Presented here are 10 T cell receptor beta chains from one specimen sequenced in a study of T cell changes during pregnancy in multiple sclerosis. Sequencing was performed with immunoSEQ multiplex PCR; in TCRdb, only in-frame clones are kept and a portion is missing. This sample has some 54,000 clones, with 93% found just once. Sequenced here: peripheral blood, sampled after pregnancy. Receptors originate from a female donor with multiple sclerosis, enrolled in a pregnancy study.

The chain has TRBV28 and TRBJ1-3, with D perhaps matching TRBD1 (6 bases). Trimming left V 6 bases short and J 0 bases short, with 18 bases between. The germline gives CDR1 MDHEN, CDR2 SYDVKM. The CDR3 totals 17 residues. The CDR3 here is CASRIRTDIYSGNTIYF. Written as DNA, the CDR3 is TGTGCCAGCAGGATTAGGACAGACATCTACTCTGGAAACACCATATATTTT.

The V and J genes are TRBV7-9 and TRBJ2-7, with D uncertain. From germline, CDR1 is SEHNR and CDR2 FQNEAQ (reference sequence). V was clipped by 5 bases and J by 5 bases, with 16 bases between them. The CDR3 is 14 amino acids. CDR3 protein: CASSRPVGLDEQYF. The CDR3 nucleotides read TGTGCCAGCAGCCGACCGGTGGGCCTCGACGAGCAGTACTTC. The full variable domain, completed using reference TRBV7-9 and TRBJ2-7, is DTGVSQNPRHKITKRGQNVTFRCDPISEHNRLYWYRQTLGQGPEFLTYFQNEAQLEKSRLLSDRFSAERPKGSFSTLEIQRTEQGDSAMYLCASSRPVGLDEQYFGPGTRLTVT.

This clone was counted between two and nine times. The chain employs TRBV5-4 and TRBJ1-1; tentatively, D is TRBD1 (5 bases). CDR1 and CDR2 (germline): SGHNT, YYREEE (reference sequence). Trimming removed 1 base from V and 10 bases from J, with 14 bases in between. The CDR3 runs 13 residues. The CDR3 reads CASSLFQGWGAFF. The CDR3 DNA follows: TGTGCCAGCAGCTTGTTCCAGGGATGGGGAGCTTTCTTT.

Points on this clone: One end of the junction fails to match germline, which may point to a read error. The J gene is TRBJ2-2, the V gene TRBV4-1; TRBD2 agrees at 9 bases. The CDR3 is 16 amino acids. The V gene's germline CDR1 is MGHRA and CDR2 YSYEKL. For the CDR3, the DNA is TGCGCCGGCAGCCCTTTGGGACTAGCAAACACCGGGGAGCTGTTTTTT. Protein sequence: CAGSPLGLANTGELFF.

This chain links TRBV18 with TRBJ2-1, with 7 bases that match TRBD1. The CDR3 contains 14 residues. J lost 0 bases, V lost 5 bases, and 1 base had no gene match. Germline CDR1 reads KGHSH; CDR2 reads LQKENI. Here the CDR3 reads CASSWDSSYNEQFF. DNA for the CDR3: TGTGCCAGCTCATGGGACAGCTCCTACAATGAGCAGTTCTTC.

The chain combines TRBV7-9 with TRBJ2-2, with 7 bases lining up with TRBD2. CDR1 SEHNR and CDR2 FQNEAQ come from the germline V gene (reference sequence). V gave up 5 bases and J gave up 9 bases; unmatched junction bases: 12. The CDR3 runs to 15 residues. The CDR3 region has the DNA TGTGCCAGCAGCCCCACCGGGGGAGGGCTCTGGGAGCTGTTTTTT. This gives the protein CASSPTGGGLWELFF.

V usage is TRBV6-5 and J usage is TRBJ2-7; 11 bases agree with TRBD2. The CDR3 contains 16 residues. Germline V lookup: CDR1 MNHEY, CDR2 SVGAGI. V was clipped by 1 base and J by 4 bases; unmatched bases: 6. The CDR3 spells CASSYFSGRASYEQYF. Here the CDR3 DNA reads TGTGCCAGCAGTTACTTTAGCGGGAGGGCCTCATACGAGCAGTACTTC.

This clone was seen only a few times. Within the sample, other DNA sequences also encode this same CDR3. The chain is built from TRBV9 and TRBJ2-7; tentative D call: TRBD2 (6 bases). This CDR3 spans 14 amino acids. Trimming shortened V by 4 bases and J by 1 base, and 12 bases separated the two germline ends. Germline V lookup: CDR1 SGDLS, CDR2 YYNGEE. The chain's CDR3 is CASSPRDSSYEQYF. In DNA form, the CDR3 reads TGTGCCAGCAGCCCCCGGGACTCGTCCTACGAGCAGTACTTC.

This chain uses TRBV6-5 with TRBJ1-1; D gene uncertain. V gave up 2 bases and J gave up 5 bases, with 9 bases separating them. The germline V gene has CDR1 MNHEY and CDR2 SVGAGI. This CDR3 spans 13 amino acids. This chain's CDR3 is CASSYGRGTEAFF. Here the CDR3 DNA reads TGTGCCAGCAGTTACGGCCGGGGAACTGAAGCTTTCTTT.

This CDR3 reads CASSFLRVGHEQYF. The CDR3 DNA is TGTGCCAGCAGCTTCCTCAGGGTTGGCCACGAGCAGTACTTC. This chain uses TRBV5-6 with TRBJ2-5; maybe TRBD1 (5 bases). With the DNA end fitting TRBJ2-7 better, the J assignment may be wrong. The CDR3 runs to 14 residues. CDR1 is SGHDT and CDR2 is YYEEEE in the germline V gene.